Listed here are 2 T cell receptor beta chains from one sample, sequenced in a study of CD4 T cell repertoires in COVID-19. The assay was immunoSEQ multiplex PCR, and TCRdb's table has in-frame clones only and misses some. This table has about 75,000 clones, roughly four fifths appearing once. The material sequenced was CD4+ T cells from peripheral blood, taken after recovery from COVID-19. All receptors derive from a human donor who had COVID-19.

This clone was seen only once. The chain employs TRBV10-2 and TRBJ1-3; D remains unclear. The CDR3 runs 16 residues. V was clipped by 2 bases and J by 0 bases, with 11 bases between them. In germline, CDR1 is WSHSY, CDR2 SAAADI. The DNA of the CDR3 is TGCGCCAGCAGTGAGACGGGAGGGCCCTCTGGAAACACCATATATTTT. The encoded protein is CASSETGGPSGNTIYF.

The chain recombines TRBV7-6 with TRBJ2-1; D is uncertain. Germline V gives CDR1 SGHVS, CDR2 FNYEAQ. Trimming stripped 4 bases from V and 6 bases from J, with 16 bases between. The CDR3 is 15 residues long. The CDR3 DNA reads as TGTGCCAGCAGCTCTAGTACCCTACAAGTCAATGAGCAGTTCTTC. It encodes CASSSSTLQVNEQFF.